This TCR delta chain emerged from a study of Vδ1+ human thymocytes. With 0 bases clipped from V and 0 bases from J, the junction kept 28 bases outside the gene matches. Germline values: CDR1 TSWWSYY, CDR2 QGS. The CDR3 is made up of 25 amino acids. Study outcomes and limitations: Highly polyclonal TRG and TRD repertoires with Gaussian CDR3 length distributions appeared in thymus.

Extracted RNA was reverse transcribed into cDNA. CDR3 amplicons came from multiplex PCR with pooled V-gene forward and constant-region reverse primers. TCRdb reprocessed the multiplex PCR reads through CATT. The table includes about 27,000 delta-chain clones, 7.4% detected once. A few counts support this clone. The antigen remains unidentified. After alphabeta T cell depletion, CD3+ Vdelta1+ Vdelta2- thymocytes were sorted. The clonotype comes from a girl under two years old who had congenital heart surgery. The chain recombines TRDV1 with TRDJ1; 10 bases match TRDD3. Material for sequencing was Vdelta1+ gamma-delta thymocytes from the thymus. Subset in this sample: FACS-sorted CD3+ TCRalphabeta- TCRVdelta1+ TCRVdelta2- thymocytes. CDR3 in DNA: TGTGCTCTTGGGGAACTTCTCCCTCACCCCGTACTGGGGGATGAGGGGTGGTGGTACACCGATAAACTCATCTTT. As protein: CALGELLPHPVLGDEGWWYTDKLIF.